Below, 9 T cell receptor beta chains from the same sample are listed, as sequenced in a study of blood T cell repertoires in COVID-19. Profiled with immunoSEQ multiplex PCR; TCRdb holds only in-frame clones, not every one. The table includes 60,000 to 85,000 clones, less than 90% detected once. The sequenced material came from peripheral blood. The receptors stem from a human donor in a cohort sampled during active COVID-19.

The chain is built from TRBV2 and TRBJ1-1, with 9 bases that match TRBD1. The germline CDR1 and CDR2 sequences are SNHLY and FYNNEI. V was clipped by 4 bases and J by 5 bases; unmatched bases: 5. The CDR3 spans 14 residues. The CDR3 sequence is CASSVGGQGTEAFF. As DNA, the CDR3 is TGTGCCAGCAGTGTCGGGGGACAGGGAACTGAAGCTTTCTTT.

The sample holds one count of this clone. V usage is TRBV7-6 and J usage is TRBJ2-1; possible D gene TRBD2, 7 bases. V lost 1 base to trimming and J lost 9 bases, with 19 bases between them. This CDR3 spans 16 amino acids. Germline V gene lookup returns CDR1 SGHVS and CDR2 FNYEAQ. For the CDR3, the DNA is TGTGCCAGCAGCTTAGGTGGGAGGGGGTTACAAGGTGAGCAGTTCTTC. This gives the protein CASSLGGRGLQGEQFF. The full variable domain, in which reference TRBV7-6 and TRBJ2-1 provide the parts outside the CDR3, is GAGVSQSPRYKVTKRGQDVALRCDPISGHVSLYWYRQALGQGPEFLTYFNYEAQQDKSGLPNDRFSAERPEGSISTLTIQRTEQRDSAMYRCASSLGGRGLQGEQFFGPGTRLTVL.

The chain couples TRBV27 to TRBJ2-3, with 10 bases that match TRBD2. Germline V gene data show CDR1 as MNHEY and CDR2 as SMNVEV (reference sequence). The CDR3 covers 16 residues. The V segment lost 8 bases and the J segment 3 bases; nucleotides outside the gene matches: 11. In DNA form, the CDR3 reads TGTGCCAGCTCCCCGGCAAGCGGGAGGGCGACAGATACGCAGTATTTT. Its translation is CASSPASGRATDTQYF.

The V and J genes are TRBV6-5 and TRBJ2-1; TRBD1 might be the D (5 bases). CDR3 length: 13 amino acids. Germline lookup yields CDR1 MNHEY and CDR2 SVGAGI. The V and J ends lost 10 bases and 3 bases respectively, with 13 bases between them. CDR3: CAKRGGYYNEQFF. DNA of the CDR3: TGTGCCAAAAGGGGTGGGTACTACAATGAGCAGTTCTTC.

This chain connects TRBV11-2 to TRBJ2-5; D uncertain. Germline-derived CDR1 and CDR2 are SGHAT and FQNNGV. The CDR3 is 14 residues long. The V gene lost 0 bases and the J gene lost 6 bases, with 11 bases spanning the gap. The CDR3 coding sequence is TGTGCCAGCAGCTTAGATCGCGGCGGAAAGACCCAGTACTTC. It codes for CASSLDRGGKTQYF.

The rearrangement uses TRBV28 and TRBJ1-4, with 9 bases fitting TRBD1. J was trimmed by 8 bases and V by 6 bases; bases with no gene match: 10. The V gene's germline CDR1 is MDHEN and CDR2 SYDVKM. The CDR3 has 15 amino acids. CDR3 in amino acids: CASSPLQGAEEKLFF. The CDR3, as DNA: TGTGCCAGCAGCCCACTACAGGGGGCAGAGGAAAAACTGTTTTTT.

Written as DNA, the CDR3 is TGCGCCAGCAGCCAGGCCCAGGGGGGAGTTGTTGGGGCCAACGTCCTGACTTTC. Residues: CASSQAQGGVVGANVLTF. The rearrangement links TRBV4-3 to TRBJ2-6; tentatively, D is TRBD1 (7 bases). CDR3 length equals 18 residues. Trimming took 3 bases from V and 3 from J, leaving 18 bases between them. Per the germline V gene, CDR1 is LGHNA and CDR2 is YSLEER.

This rearrangement joins TRBV15 to TRBJ2-7, with a weak D call TRBD1 (5 bases). Trimming took off 8 bases at V and 5 bases at J, with 25 bases between the two ends. Per germline, CDR1 LNHNV and CDR2 YYDKDF (reference sequence). CDR3 length equals 16 residues. CDR3 in amino acids: CATSRGARQLLHEQYF. CDR3 coding DNA: TGTGCCACCTCAAGAGGAGCCAGACAGTTACTGCACGAGCAGTACTTC.

The rearrangement uses TRBV7-9 and TRBJ2-1, with D tentatively TRBD1 (6 bases). V was trimmed by 2 bases and J by 6 bases, leaving 14 bases between them. The CDR3 extends over 15 amino acids. CDR1 and CDR2 from the germline V gene are SEHNR and FQNEAQ (reference sequence). CDR3: CASSLTWTVTNEQFF. Here the CDR3 DNA reads TGTGCCAGCAGCTTAACCTGGACAGTCACCAATGAGCAGTTCTTC.